This T cell receptor (beta chain) was sequenced in a study of OX40 agonist ivuxolimab in advanced cancers. Study-level background: Ivuxolimab, which targeted the costimulatory receptor OX40 (CD134), was an agonistic, fully human IgG2 monoclonal antibody. Intravenous ivuxolimab was administered to patients every 2 weeks at six dose levels: 0.01, 0.1, 0.3, 1.5, 3 and 10 mg/kg. Among the approximately 54 dose-escalation patients, roughly 20 had hepatocellular carcinoma, roughly 15 melanoma, 9 renal cell carcinoma and 9 head and neck cancer. In the dose-escalation cohort, 65% to 90% of patients were male, and the mean age was around 60 years, with a range of about 23 to 85. Patients were allowed to have had prior anti-PD-1, anti-PD-L1 or anti-CTLA-4 therapy, and less than 45% of the dose-escalation patients had previously received checkpoint inhibitors. Partial responses occurred in three dose-escalation patients: two with cutaneous melanoma and one with hepatocellular carcinoma. The purpose of peripheral TCRbeta sequencing was to test whether ivuxolimab changed TCR sequence diversity and led to clonal T-cell expansion. The monotherapy dose-escalation portion (N ≈ 52 patients) of the phase I ivuxolimab trial is reported in the paper. Results and caveats for the whole study, not just this receptor: After ivuxolimab, more expanded clones were found on average in CD8+ T cells than in CD4+ T cells. Clonal expansion of both CD4+ and CD8+ blood T cells was observed from baseline to week 6 at doses 0.1 to 3.0 mg/kg. Partial responders in the 0.1-3.0 mg/kg groups had among the lowest normalized peripheral clonal expansion, especially among CD8+ T cells. Low levels of normalized T-cell clonal expansion were also seen in some patients who did not respond. Antigen specificity was not determined for the clonally expanded peripheral T cells.

The trial excluded patients who had a history of autoimmune disease or who were on systemic immunosuppression. Peripheral blood for TCR sequencing was drawn from every dose cohort at baseline, at cycle 4 day 1 and at cycle 7 day 1. The samples were drawn from a first-in-human, open-label, multicenter phase I dose-escalation trial of ivuxolimab. Adults with locally advanced or metastatic melanoma, renal cell, hepatocellular, or head and neck squamous cell carcinoma were enrolled in the trial. CD4+ and CD8+ T cells were sorted separately from peripheral blood before TCR sequencing. Genomic DNA was extracted from sorted cells for sequencing of the TCRbeta CDR3 region. TCRbeta CDR3 regions were sequenced using the immunoSEQ Assay. TCRdb holds this immuneACCESS table with in-frame rearrangements only. Some clones are missing; in checked studies, unresolved V genes explain under half, and the rest has no known cause. The sample table shows tens of thousands of clones, and around four fifths are seen once. 0.69% of the sample goes to the ten largest clones.

CDR1 and CDR2, per the germline V gene (reference sequence), are MNHNY and SVGAGI. V was cut back by 2 bases and J by 3 bases, leaving a gap of 5 bases between them. The CDR3 covers 12 residues, taking in both the cysteine and the phenylalanine. This entry keeps only the CDR3 DNA: 36 bases, framed from base 1. In regard to this clone: The target of this receptor is not known. Qualities for individual bases were not recorded, and no much larger clone is one base off.

The source material was CD4+ or CD8+ T cells sorted from blood, sampled in a trial of the OX40 agonist ivuxolimab. The rearrangement joined TRBV6-6 to TRBJ2-7; no D gene call is confident. This TCR derives from an adult with an advanced solid tumor such as melanoma, head and neck, liver or kidney cancer. The sequenced DNA is TGTGCCAGCAGTTACAGGAACTACGAGCAGTACTTC. Its translation is CASSYRNYEQYF.